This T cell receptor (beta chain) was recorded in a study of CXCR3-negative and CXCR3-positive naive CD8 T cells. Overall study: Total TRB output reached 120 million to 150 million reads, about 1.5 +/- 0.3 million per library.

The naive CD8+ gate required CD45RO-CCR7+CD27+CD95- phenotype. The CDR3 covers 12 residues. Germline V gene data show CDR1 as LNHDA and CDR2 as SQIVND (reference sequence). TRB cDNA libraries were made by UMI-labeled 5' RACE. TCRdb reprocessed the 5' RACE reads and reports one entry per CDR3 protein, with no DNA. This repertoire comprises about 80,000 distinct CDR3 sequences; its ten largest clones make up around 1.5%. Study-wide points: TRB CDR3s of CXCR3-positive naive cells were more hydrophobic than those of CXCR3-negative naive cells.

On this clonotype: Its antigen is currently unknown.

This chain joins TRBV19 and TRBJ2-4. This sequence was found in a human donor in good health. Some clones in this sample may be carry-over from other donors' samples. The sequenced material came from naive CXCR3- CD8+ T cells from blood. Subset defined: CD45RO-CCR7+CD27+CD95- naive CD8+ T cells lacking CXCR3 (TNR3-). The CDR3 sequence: CASSIGKNIQYF.